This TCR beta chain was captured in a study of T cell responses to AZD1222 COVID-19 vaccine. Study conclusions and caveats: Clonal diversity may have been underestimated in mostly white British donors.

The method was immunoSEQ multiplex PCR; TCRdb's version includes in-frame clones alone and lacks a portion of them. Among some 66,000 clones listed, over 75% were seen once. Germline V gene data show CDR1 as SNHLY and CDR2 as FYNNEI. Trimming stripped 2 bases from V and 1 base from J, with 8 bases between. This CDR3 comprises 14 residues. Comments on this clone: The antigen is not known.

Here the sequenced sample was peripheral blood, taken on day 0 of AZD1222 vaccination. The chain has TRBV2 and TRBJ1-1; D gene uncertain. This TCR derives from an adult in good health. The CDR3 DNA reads TGTGCCAGCAGTGAAAGGGCGCGGAACACTGAAGCTTTCTTT. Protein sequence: CASSERARNTEAFF.